This TCR beta chain emerged from a study of PD-1 blockade in mismatch repair-deficient tumors. For this clone: Its antigen is as yet unknown.

Study results and limitations: Rapid post-treatment expansion, then contraction, generally preceding radiologic response, marked tumor-resident clones.

Method: immunoSEQ multiplex PCR; TCRdb's copy keeps in-frame clones and lacks some. Of roughly 38,000 clones in the sample, 75% to 90% were seen once. From germline, CDR1 is SGHRS and CDR2 YFSETQ. Trimming cost V 4 bases and J 2 bases; bases outside gene matches: 2. This CDR3 is 14 amino acids long. The TCR originated in an adult with mismatch repair-deficient cancer. Sequencing used PBMCs, obtained around 40 weeks after starting pembrolizumab. The V and J genes are TRBV5-1 and TRBJ1-2; TRBD1 aligns across 10 bases. CDR3: CASSTTGGNYGYTF. CDR3 nucleotides: TGCGCCAGCAGCACGACAGGGGGCAACTATGGCTACACCTTC. Together with reference TRBV5-1 and TRBJ1-2, the CDR3 gives the full variable domain: KAGVTQTPRYLIKTRGQQVTLSCSPISGHRSVSWYQQTPGQGLQFLFEYFSETQRNKGNFPGRFSGRQFSNSRSEMNVSTLELGDSALYLCASSTTGGNYGYTFGSGTRLTVV.